This TCR beta chain was sequenced during a study of shared clonotypes between healthy human individuals. Study background: Plates per donor: three CD4 naive, three CD4 memory, two CD8 naive, one CD8 memory.

Trimming shortened V by 3 bases and J by 4 bases, and 15 bases separated the two germline ends. Per germline, CDR1 GTSNPN and CDR2 SVGIG (reference sequence). This CDR3 has 15 amino acids. The method was immunoSEQ multiplex PCR; TCRdb's version includes in-frame clones alone and lacks a portion of them. The sample holds 2 million to 2.5 million clones, 95% seen once. The specimen was naive CD4+ T cells sorted from blood. Subset defined: CD45RA+ positively selected. The chain combines TRBV30 with TRBJ2-2; no clear D gene. The receptor comes from a man younger than 30 in good health. This chain's CDR3 is CAWSVRRTGTGELFF. CDR3 nucleotides: TGTGCCTGGAGCGTACGCCGCACGGGCACCGGGGAGCTGTTTTTT.